These 12 T cell receptor beta chains came from one sample sequenced in a study of T cells in Graves' hyperthyroidism and ophthalmopathy. There were TCR beta CDR3 regions amplified from RNA transcripts. First-round RT-PCR with HTBI primers amplified the TCR CDR3 region. A single record per CDR3 protein comes from TCRdb applying MiXCR to the multiplex PCR reads. The sample lists more than 150,000 distinct CDR3 sequences; over 15% were seen once. Sequencing was done on a sample of blood. These receptor sequences come from a woman aged 45-65 years with Graves' hyperthyroidism.

This clonotype was recorded many times. The chain has TRBV28 and TRBJ1-2; D not resolved. The germline CDR1 and CDR2 sequences are MDHEN and SYDVKM. The V and J ends lost 6 bases and 2 bases respectively, with 4 bases between them. CDR3 length equals 11 residues. The CDR3 DNA reads TGTGCCAGCAGCACAAACTATGGCTACACCTTC. This encodes CASSTNYGYTF.

The sample holds a few counts of this clonotype. The chain couples TRBV6-1 to TRBJ2-3; 9 nucleotides agree with TRBD2. This CDR3 has 15 residues. Looked up from germline, CDR1 is MNHNS and CDR2 is SASEGT. With 8 bases clipped from V and 2 bases from J, the junction kept 8 bases outside the gene matches. In nucleotides, the CDR3 is TGTGCCAGCGGCCTAGCGGGGACAGACACAGATACGCAGTATTTT. Protein product: CASGLAGTDTDTQYF.

The table lists this clonotype with many counts. The chain employs TRBV6-1 and TRBJ1-1; the match to TRBD1 covers 7 bases. This CDR3 spans 15 amino acids. V lost 0 bases, J lost 2 bases, and 3 bases stayed unmatched. Germline CDR1 MNHNS, CDR2 SASEGT. In DNA, the CDR3 is TGTGCCAGCAGTGAAGCGGGGACAGTAAACACTGAAGCTTTCTTT. Its translation: CASSEAGTVNTEAFF.

This clonotype showed up many times. CDR3 in DNA: TGCAGTGCTAGTAAGTCTAGCGGGTTCAATGAGCAGTTCTTC. It specifies CSASKSSGFNEQFF. The chain uses TRBV20-1 and TRBJ2-1, with TRBD2 matching 8 bases. The CDR3 consists of 14 residues. Germline lookup yields CDR1 DFQATT and CDR2 SNEGSKA (reference sequence). V was clipped by 3 bases and J by 6 bases; unmatched bases: 7.

The rearrangement links TRBV15 to TRBJ2-1, with D perhaps matching TRBD2 (5 bases). Trimming left V 0 bases short and J 5 bases short, with 11 bases between. The CDR3 loop spans 15 amino acids. Germline V gives CDR1 LNHNV, CDR2 YYDKDF (reference sequence). CDR3 loop: CATSRDPLEDNEQFF. As DNA, the CDR3 is TGTGCCACCAGCAGAGATCCACTAGAGGACAATGAGCAGTTCTTC.

This clonotype was observed at least ten times. This rearrangement joins TRBV29-1 to TRBJ1-2; possible D gene TRBD1, 6 bases. V was shortened by 2 bases and J by 4 bases, with 8 bases between the two germline ends. The CDR3 runs 12 residues. CDR1 and CDR2 (germline): SQVTM, ANQGSEA. The CDR3 DNA reads as TGCAGCGTTGAACAGGGGAGCTATGGCTACACCTTC. Its protein is CSVEQGSYGYTF.

This clonotype was detected only a few times. One base away lies a much larger clone, so this may be a sequencing read error. The chain recombines TRBV6-5 with TRBJ2-1, with 12 bases lining up with TRBD2. Germline V gene sequence: CDR1 MNHEY, CDR2 SVGAGI. The CDR3 is 13 residues long. After removal of 11 bases from V and 7 bases from J, the junction contained 6 bases not matched to a gene. This chain's CDR3 is CAGVGTSGNEQFF. The CDR3 DNA reads as TGTGCCGGCGTTGGGACTAGCGGGAATGAGCAGTTCTTC.

The table lists this clonotype with many counts. V and J are TRBV12-3 or TRBV12-4 and TRBJ1-2; D call uncertain. The CDR3 totals 15 residues. V lost 1 base and J lost 4, with 13 bases in between. The CDR3 region is CASSLEGAGFYGYTF. As DNA, the CDR3 is TGTGCCAGCAGTTTAGAAGGCGCGGGGTTCTATGGCTACACCTTC.

This clonotype has a count of ten or more. This sequence joins TRBV19 and TRBJ2-7, with D possibly being TRBD2 (6 bases). The length of the CDR3 is 14 residues. Trimming removed 3 bases at V and 2 bases at J, with 11 bases between. Germline CDR1 LNHDA, CDR2 SQIVND (reference sequence). CDR3 in amino acids: CASSIGGETYEQYF. DNA of the CDR3: TGTGCCAGTAGTATTGGAGGGGAAACCTACGAGCAGTACTTC.

The count of this clonotype is one. V gene TRBV2 combines with J gene TRBJ2-5; TRBD1 matches at 8 bases. Unmatched junction bases numbered 7, after V lost 5 bases and J lost 2 bases. Germline V gives CDR1 SNHLY, CDR2 FYNNEI. This CDR3 contains 15 residues. The CDR3 sequence is CASSQDREPQETQYF. The CDR3 DNA sequence: TGTGCCAGCAGTCAGGACAGGGAGCCACAAGAGACCCAGTACTTC.

This clonotype was found many times. The chain couples TRBV2 to TRBJ2-3, with 9 positions matching TRBD1. The CDR3 sequence is 17 residues long. V lost 4 bases to trimming and J lost 4 bases; unmatched junction nucleotides: 12. Germline V gene data show CDR1 as SNHLY and CDR2 as FYNNEI. CDR3 in amino acids: CASSAKDRGMGADTQYF. As DNA, the CDR3 is TGTGCCAGCAGTGCTAAGGACAGGGGTATGGGAGCAGATACGCAGTATTTT.

J is TRBJ1-5 and V is TRBV18; the match to TRBD1 covers 9 bases. V was pared by 5 bases and J by 4 bases, with 6 bases of the junction left unmatched. CDR3 length: 15 residues. Germline V gene data show CDR1 as KGHSH and CDR2 as LQKENI. The CDR3 protein is CASSSTGQGNQPQHF. The CDR3 bases are TGTGCCAGCTCATCGACGGGACAGGGTAATCAGCCCCAGCATTTT.